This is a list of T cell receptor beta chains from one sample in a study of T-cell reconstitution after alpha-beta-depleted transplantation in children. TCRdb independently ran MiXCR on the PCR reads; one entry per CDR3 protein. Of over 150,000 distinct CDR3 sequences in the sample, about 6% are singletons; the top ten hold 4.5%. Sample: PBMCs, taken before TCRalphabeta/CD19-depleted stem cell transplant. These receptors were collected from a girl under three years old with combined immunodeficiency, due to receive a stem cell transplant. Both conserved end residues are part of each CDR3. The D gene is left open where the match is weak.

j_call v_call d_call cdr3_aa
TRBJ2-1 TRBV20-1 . CSASTGLGGSHEQFF
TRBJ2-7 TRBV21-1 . CASSKGGWVGTGLTYEQYF
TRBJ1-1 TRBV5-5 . CASSSNTGLLISTEAFF
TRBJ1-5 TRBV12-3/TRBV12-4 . CASSLITSNQPQHF
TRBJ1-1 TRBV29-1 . CSSKGFGIAEAFF
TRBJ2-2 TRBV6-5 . CASSYSPDGAGGELFF
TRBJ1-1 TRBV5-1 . CASSNQGANTEAFF
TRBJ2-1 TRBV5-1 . CASRLDSYNEQFF
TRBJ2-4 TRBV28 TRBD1 CASSFPRQGINIQYF
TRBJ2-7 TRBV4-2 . CASSHRASYEQYF
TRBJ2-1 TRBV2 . CANSDGDSYNEQFF
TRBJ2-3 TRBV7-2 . CASYAGSPPTDTQYF
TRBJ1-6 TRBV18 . CASSPPRGSYNSPLHF
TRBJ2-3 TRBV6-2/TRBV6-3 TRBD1 CASSYPQGAKDTQYF
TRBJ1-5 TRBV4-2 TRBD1 CASSRSGGEAQHF
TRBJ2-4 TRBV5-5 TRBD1 CASSYLDRGVKNIQYF
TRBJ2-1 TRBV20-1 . CSADAGGPLAGNEQFF